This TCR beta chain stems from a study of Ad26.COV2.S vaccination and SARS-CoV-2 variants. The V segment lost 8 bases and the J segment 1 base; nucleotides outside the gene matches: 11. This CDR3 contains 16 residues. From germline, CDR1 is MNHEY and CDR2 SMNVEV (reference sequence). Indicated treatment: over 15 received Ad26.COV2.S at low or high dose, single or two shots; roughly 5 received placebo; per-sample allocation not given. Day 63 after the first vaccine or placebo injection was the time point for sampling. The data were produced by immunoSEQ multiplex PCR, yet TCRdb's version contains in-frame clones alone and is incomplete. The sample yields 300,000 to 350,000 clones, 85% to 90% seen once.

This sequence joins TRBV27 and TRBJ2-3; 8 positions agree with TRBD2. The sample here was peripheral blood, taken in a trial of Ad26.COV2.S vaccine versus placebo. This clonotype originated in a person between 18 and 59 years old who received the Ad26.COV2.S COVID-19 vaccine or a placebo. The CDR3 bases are TGTGCCAGCGCCACAATTACAGCGGGGGGCACAGATACGCAGTATTTT. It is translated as CASATITAGGTDTQYF.